Listed here are 25 T cell receptor beta chains from one sample, sequenced in a study of cytomegalovirus exposure and HLA in healthy donors. Use of 60 Vbeta and 13 Jbeta primers characterized the PCR. Clones were sequenced by immunoSEQ multiplex PCR, and TCRdb holds only the in-frame ones, with some missing. The sample contains about 140,000 clones, 70% to 90% of which appear only once. Sequencing used PBMCs. Source of these receptors: a woman aged 40 to 50 in good health and CMV-seronegative.

The chain uses TRBV7-2 and TRBJ2-7, with 7 positions matching TRBD1. Trimming took 1 base from V and 6 from J; bases not matched to a gene: 3. Germline-derived CDR1 and CDR2 are SGHTA and FQGNSA. The CDR3 loop spans 13 amino acids. The CDR3 DNA reads as TGTGCCAGCAGCTTAGTGGGGGACAGCGAGCAGTACTTC. Its protein product is CASSLVGDSEQYF.

This chain connects TRBV25-1 to TRBJ2-1; no clear D gene. CDR1 and CDR2 (germline): MGHDK, SYGVNS. V shed 4 bases and J shed 9 bases, with 13 bases lying between them. The CDR3 spans 13 residues. The CDR3 region has the DNA TGTGCCAGCAGTGGTAGTCCCTCCTTTGAGCAGTTCTTC. Translated, it gives CASSGSPSFEQFF.

This chain joins TRBV5-7 and TRBJ2-5; 8 bases align to TRBD2. TRBV5-7 is assigned to the ORF class and has an uncertain function. The trim removed 4 bases at V and 0 bases at J, leaving 5 bases unmatched. The CDR3 has 15 residues. The CDR3 here is CASSPRAGDQETQYF. CDR3 bases: TGTGCCAGCAGCCCAAGAGCGGGAGACCAAGAGACCCAGTACTTC.

V gene TRBV27 combines with J gene TRBJ1-4; no clear D. Between the trimmed V and J ends, which lost 5 bases and 8 bases, there was a span of 15 bases. The CDR3 is 14 amino acids. The V gene's germline CDR1 is MNHEY and CDR2 SMNVEV (reference sequence). The CDR3 DNA follows: TGTGCCAGCAGTCCTGCGAGGGCACGGGAAAAACTGTTTTTT. The encoded protein is CASSPARAREKLFF.

For the CDR3, the DNA is TGTGCCAGCAGTTTACTCAGGGGCTCTGGAAACACCATATATTTT. Amino acid sequence: CASSLLRGSGNTIYF. V and J are TRBV6-1 and TRBJ1-3; tentatively, D is TRBD1 (6 bases). The CDR3 length is 15 residues. CDR1 MNHNS and CDR2 SASEGT come from the germline V gene. V was pared by 5 bases and J by 0 bases, with 11 bases between.

The rearrangement uses TRBV11-3 and TRBJ2-2; TRBD2 agrees at 10 bases. The germline CDR1 and CDR2 sequences are SGHNT and YENEEA. The V and J ends lost 3 bases and 4 bases, in that order; junction bases with no gene match: 11. The length of the CDR3 is 18 residues. CDR3 region: CASSFASGRDLGTGELFF. Here the CDR3 DNA reads TGTGCCAGCAGCTTTGCAAGCGGGAGGGACCTGGGCACCGGGGAGCTGTTTTTT.

This clone was seen a few times. V usage is TRBV5-4 and J usage is TRBJ2-7; 7 positions match TRBD2. The V segment lost 4 bases and the J segment 2 bases; nucleotides outside the gene matches: 9. In germline, CDR1 is SGHNT, CDR2 YYREEE (reference sequence). This CDR3 has 15 residues. This CDR3 reads CASSHTGGSPYEQYF. DNA of the CDR3: TGTGCCAGCAGCCATACGGGAGGATCACCCTACGAGCAGTACTTC.

The V and J genes are TRBV28 and TRBJ2-1; the D gene is possibly TRBD1 (5 bases). The germline CDR1 and CDR2 sequences are MDHEN and SYDVKM. V was clipped by 4 bases and J by 8 bases, with 15 bases between them. The CDR3 runs 14 residues. In DNA form, the CDR3 reads TGTGCCAGCAGTTCCAGGGTCAGGATCCATGAGCAGTTCTTC. Translation gives CASSSRVRIHEQFF. The complete variable domain, with remaining parts taken from reference TRBV28 and TRBJ2-1, reads DVKVTQSSRYLVKRTGEKVFLECVQDMDHENMFWYRQDPGLGLRLIYFSYDVKMKEKGDIPEGYSVSREKKERFSLILESASTNQTSMYLCASSSRVRIHEQFFGPGTRLTVL.

J is TRBJ2-1 and V is TRBV11-2; 9 positions match TRBD2. Germline V gives CDR1 SGHAT, CDR2 FQNNGV. CDR3 length equals 16 residues. J gave up 6 bases and V 1 base, and 7 bases lay outside the gene matches. CDR3: CASSLGGAGGFNEQFF. In DNA form, the CDR3 reads TGTGCCAGCAGCTTAGGAGGAGCGGGAGGTTTCAATGAGCAGTTCTTC.

The chain is built from TRBV7-9 and TRBJ1-1, with no clear D. CDR1 and CDR2 from the germline V gene are SEHNR and FQNEAQ (reference sequence). V dropped 1 base and J dropped 5 bases, with 8 bases sitting between them. The CDR3 sequence is 13 residues long. CDR3 sequence reads: CASSLVRQTEAFF. DNA for the CDR3: TGTGCCAGCAGCTTAGTGAGGCAGACTGAAGCTTTCTTT.

The J gene is TRBJ2-6, the V gene TRBV5-1; TRBD1 matches 7 bases. The CDR3 sequence is 18 residues long. Trimming at V came to 4 bases and at J to 0 bases, leaving 10 bases not matched to a gene. Germline CDR1 reads SGHRS; CDR2 reads YFSETQ. CDR3 nucleotide sequence: TGCGCCAGCAGCGCGGACAGGACCCTGGTCTCTGGGGCCAACGTCCTGACTTTC. Its translation is CASSADRTLVSGANVLTF.

This rearrangement joins TRBV30 to TRBJ1-2, with D unresolved. The CDR3 is made up of 12 amino acids. Per the germline V gene, CDR1 is GTSNPN and CDR2 is SVGIG (reference sequence). V gave up 2 bases and J gave up 4 bases, with 8 bases separating them. The CDR3 region has the DNA TGTGCCTGGAGTTTATACAGCTATGGCTACACCTTC. Translation gives CAWSLYSYGYTF.

The CDR3 here is CASSLFRGRMNTEAFF. The CDR3 region has the DNA TGCGCCAGCAGCTTGTTCAGGGGAAGAATGAACACTGAAGCTTTCTTT. V usage is TRBV5-1 and J usage is TRBJ1-1, with TRBD1 as a possible D gene (6 bases). Between the trimmed V and J ends, which lost 1 base and 0 bases, there was a span of 13 bases. From germline, CDR1 is SGHRS and CDR2 YFSETQ. The CDR3 is 16 amino acids.

The V and J genes are TRBV29-1 and TRBJ2-2; a weak D match, TRBD2 (6 bases). The germline V gene encodes CDR1 SQVTM and CDR2 ANQGSEA. The V and J ends lost 6 bases and 6 bases respectively, with 8 bases between them. CDR3 length equals 11 residues. The chain's CDR3 is CSVGLPGELFF. CDR3 nucleotides: TGCAGCGTCGGACTACCCGGGGAGCTGTTTTTT.

CDR3 region: CASITQGRGNQPQHF. The CDR3 bases are TGTGCCAGCATTACACAGGGTCGGGGCAATCAGCCCCAGCATTTT. This rearrangement joins TRBV6-1 to TRBJ1-5; a weak D match, TRBD1 (6 bases). CDR1 is MNHNS, CDR2 SASEGT, per germline. The ends were cut back, 7 bases at V and 2 bases at J, with 15 bases in the middle. The CDR3 length is 15 residues.

The gene calls are TRBV6-5 and TRBJ2-1, with D unresolved. Trimming removed 5 bases at V and 10 bases at J, with 12 bases between. There are 12 residues in the CDR3. The germline V gene has CDR1 MNHEY and CDR2 SVGAGI. This CDR3 reads CASSEALREQFF. CDR3 in DNA: TGTGCCAGCAGTGAAGCGCTTCGGGAGCAGTTCTTC.

The chain recombines TRBV28 with TRBJ2-1; 7 bases match TRBD2. With V trimmed by 8 bases and J by 4 bases, 8 bases remained unmatched. Germline loops: CDR1 MDHEN, CDR2 SYDVKM. The CDR3 loop spans 14 amino acids. CDR3 amino acids: CASGTSVGYNEQFF. The CDR3 DNA reads as TGTGCCAGCGGCACTAGCGTGGGTTACAATGAGCAGTTCTTC. Supplemented by reference TRBV28 and TRBJ2-1, the full variable domain reads DVKVTQSSRYLVKRTGEKVFLECVQDMDHENMFWYRQDPGLGLRLIYFSYDVKMKEKGDIPEGYSVSREKKERFSLILESASTNQTSMYLCASGTSVGYNEQFFGPGTRLTVL.

In nucleotides, the CDR3 is TGTGCCAGCAGCTTAGACCCGGGAAGGGAGCAGTACTTC. It translates to CASSLDPGREQYF. The gene calls are TRBV11-3 and TRBJ2-7; TRBD2 is a possible D gene (5 bases). The CDR3 contains 13 residues. Trimming cost V 0 bases and J 7 bases, with 10 bases left between them. The germline V gene encodes CDR1 SGHNT and CDR2 YENEEA.

The chain joins TRBV28 to TRBJ1-2; perhaps TRBD1 as D (6 bases). The CDR3 contains 16 residues. Germline V gene sequence: CDR1 MDHEN, CDR2 SYDVKM. V lost 2 bases and J lost 5, with 18 bases in between. The CDR3 DNA is TGTGCCAGCAGTTTAGAACAGGGTCCCTTGGGGTATGGCTACACCTTC. It encodes CASSLEQGPLGYGYTF.

The chain recombines TRBV11-1 with TRBJ2-7, with 8 bases aligning to TRBD2. The germline gives CDR1 SGHAT, CDR2 FQDESV (reference sequence). V was pared by 5 bases and J by 4 bases, with 13 bases of the junction left unmatched. This CDR3 region has 16 residues. CDR3 loop: CASSPNSGTDSYEQYF. CDR3 DNA: TGTGCCAGCAGCCCGAATAGCGGGACGGACTCGTACGAGCAGTACTTC.

This chain joins TRBV6-6 and TRBJ2-3; 13 bases map to TRBD2. The germline gives CDR1 MNHNY, CDR2 SVGAGI (reference sequence). The trim removed 5 bases at V and 0 bases at J, leaving 2 bases unmatched. This CDR3 has 16 residues. The CDR3 DNA follows: TGTGCCAGCAGTGGGACTAGCGGGGTTAGCACAGATACGCAGTATTTT. This encodes CASSGTSGVSTDTQYF.

This sequence joins TRBV6-1 and TRBJ2-1; possible D gene TRBD2, 5 bases. Trimming removed 6 bases from V and 0 bases from J, with 12 bases in between. The CDR3 length is 15 residues. Per germline, CDR1 MNHNS and CDR2 SASEGT. CDR3 sequence (DNA): TGTGCCAGCAGAGGGAGCCCATCCTCCTACAATGAGCAGTTCTTC. Translated, it gives CASRGSPSSYNEQFF.

The J gene is TRBJ1-2, the V gene TRBV7-2, with 8 bases matching TRBD1. The CDR3 is 15 residues long. V gave up 6 bases and J gave up 8 bases; unmatched junction bases: 14. Per germline, CDR1 SGHTA and CDR2 FQGNSA. CDR3 protein: CASSIFGTGSEGYTF. DNA for the CDR3: TGTGCCAGCAGTATCTTTGGGACAGGCTCAGAGGGCTACACCTTC.

The V and J genes are TRBV5-1 and TRBJ2-7; 7 nucleotides align to TRBD1. Trimming took 7 bases from V and 0 from J; bases not matched to a gene: 10. The V gene's germline CDR1 is SGHRS and CDR2 YFSETQ. The CDR3 spans 15 residues. The CDR3 DNA is TGCGCCAGCGGAAGGGACAGCAAATCCTCCTACGAGCAGTACTTC. Amino acid sequence: CASGRDSKSSYEQYF.

J is TRBJ1-5 and V is TRBV7-8, with D possibly matching TRBD1 (5 bases). The germline gives CDR1 SGHVS, CDR2 FQNEAQ. With 5 bases removed from V and 6 bases from J, the gap between germline ends came to 14 bases. This CDR3 comprises 14 residues. The CDR3 DNA sequence: TGTGCCAGCAGCCCGTCCAGGGCTGGTCAGCCCCAGCATTTT. Translated, it gives CASSPSRAGQPQHF.